A single sample is the source of the 24 T cell receptor beta chains below, sequenced in a study of control samples from healthy donors and cancer patients. Repertoires were generated with immunoSEQ multiplex PCR, while TCRdb's copy carries only in-frame clones and drops some. The sample table sets out about 210,000 clones. The sample comprised blood. These receptors all come from a woman under 40 in good health.

The chain carries TRBV2 and TRBJ1-6; D remains ambiguous. V lost 4 bases to trimming and J lost 10 bases, with 5 bases between them. The germline V gene has CDR1 SNHLY and CDR2 FYNNEI. The length of the CDR3 is 11 residues. The CDR3 sequence: CASSAVSPLHF. The CDR3 nucleotides are TGTGCCAGCAGTGCGGTCTCACCCCTCCACTTT.

This chain links TRBV9 with TRBJ2-3, with D perhaps TRBD2 (6 bases). The germline V gene has CDR1 SGDLS and CDR2 YYNGEE. Between the trimmed V and J ends, which lost 3 bases and 0 bases, there was a span of 20 bases. The CDR3 length is 18 residues. The DNA of the CDR3 is TGTGCCAGCAGCGGGGAATCCGGGACTGACACTAGCACAGATACGCAGTATTTT. This sequence encodes CASSGESGTDTSTDTQYF.

The chain combines TRBV11-2 with TRBJ1-1, with D perhaps TRBD1 (5 bases). Trimming cost V 0 bases and J 6 bases, with 17 bases left between them. The CDR3 length is 16 residues. Germline CDR1 reads SGHAT; CDR2 reads FQNNGV. This CDR3 is CASSLEGLTQGAEAFF. In DNA form, the CDR3 reads TGTGCCAGCAGCTTAGAGGGTCTAACCCAGGGCGCTGAAGCTTTCTTT.

The chain combines TRBV27 with TRBJ1-1; D unclear. The V gene's germline CDR1 is MNHEY and CDR2 SMNVEV (reference sequence). V was shortened by 1 base and J by 5 bases, with 14 bases between the two germline ends. The CDR3 has 15 amino acids. The CDR3, as DNA: TGTGCCAGCAGTTTATATTCCGGATTCGGGACTGAAGCTTTCTTT. Encoded protein: CASSLYSGFGTEAFF.

The rearrangement uses TRBV11-2 and TRBJ2-7; a weak D match, TRBD1 (6 bases). V was clipped by 0 bases and J by 2 bases, with 14 bases between them. In germline, CDR1 is SGHAT, CDR2 FQNNGV. This CDR3 has 16 residues. The CDR3 sequence: CASSLDLPGVAYEQYF. CDR3 sequence (DNA): TGTGCCAGCAGCTTAGATCTCCCAGGGGTCGCCTACGAGCAGTACTTC. Full variable domain (remainder filled in from reference TRBV11-2 and TRBJ2-7): EAGVAQSPRYKIIEKRQSVAFWCNPISGHATLYWYQQILGQGPKLLIQFQNNGVVDDSQLPKDRFSAERLKGVDSTLKIQPAKLEDSAVYLCASSLDLPGVAYEQYFGPGTRLTVT.

The gene calls are TRBV7-9 and TRBJ1-6; D perhaps matches TRBD1 (5 bases). CDR1 is SEHNR and CDR2 is FQNEAQ in the germline V gene (reference sequence). The CDR3 loop spans 19 amino acids. Trimming stripped 3 bases from V and 6 bases from J, with 24 bases between. Here the CDR3 reads CASSFFPLKGRPPNSPLHF. In DNA, the CDR3 is TGTGCCAGCAGCTTCTTTCCGCTTAAGGGGCGCCCACCTAATTCACCCCTCCACTTT.

The chain employs TRBV6-6 and TRBJ2-7, with unresolved D. The ends were cut back, 2 bases at V and 0 bases at J, with 8 bases in the middle. CDR3 length equals 14 residues. Germline V gives CDR1 MNHNY, CDR2 SVGAGI (reference sequence). The CDR3 spells CASSYIMRSYEQYF. For the CDR3, the DNA is TGTGCCAGCAGTTACATTATGCGCTCCTACGAGCAGTACTTC.

The J gene is TRBJ1-2, the V gene TRBV28; 11 bases fit TRBD1. The CDR3 covers 17 residues. Trimming took 8 bases from V and 2 from J; bases not matched to a gene: 13. CDR1 is MDHEN, CDR2 SYDVKM, per germline. The CDR3 reads CASGSSGQGVRNYGYTF. The CDR3 DNA reads as TGTGCCAGCGGTTCTTCGGGACAGGGGGTAAGGAACTATGGCTACACCTTC.

The rearrangement links TRBV6-2 or TRBV6-3 to TRBJ1-2; TRBD1 matches at 7 bases. Germline CDR1 reads MNHEY; CDR2 reads SVGEGT. This CDR3 is built from 15 residues. The trim removed 2 bases at V and 8 bases at J, leaving 11 bases unmatched. CDR3 sequence (DNA): TGTGCCAGCAGTTACATAGGACAGGCTTCTCGCGGCTACACCTTC. It translates to CASSYIGQASRGYTF.

This clone registers medium-sized by frequency. The chain uses TRBV6-4 and TRBJ2-1, with D possibly being TRBD2 (6 bases). CDR3 length: 16 amino acids. The V end lost 5 bases, the J end lost 3 bases, and 17 bases lay between the germline ends. Germline lookup yields CDR1 MRHNA and CDR2 SNTAGT. The CDR3 region is CASSIGTPQGYNEQFF. As DNA, the CDR3 is TGTGCCAGCAGTATCGGGACTCCTCAAGGCTACAATGAGCAGTTCTTC.

The chain uses TRBV5-5 and TRBJ1-4; D is uncertain. Trimming removed 1 base from V and 3 bases from J, with 4 bases in between. This CDR3 comprises 13 residues. Germline V gives CDR1 SGHKS, CDR2 YYEKEE (reference sequence). As DNA, the CDR3 is TGTGCCAGCAGCTTGTCGGCTAATGAAAAACTGTTTTTT. The encoded protein is CASSLSANEKLFF.

The chain couples TRBV5-5 to TRBJ2-7; D ambiguous. The germline V gene has CDR1 SGHKS and CDR2 YYEKEE (reference sequence). This CDR3 is 12 amino acids long. V dropped 2 bases and J dropped 5 bases, with 8 bases sitting between them. CDR3: CASSLSVHEQYF. Here the CDR3 DNA reads TGTGCCAGCAGCTTATCCGTGCACGAGCAGTACTTC.

V is TRBV5-1 and J is TRBJ1-1; D is uncertain. This CDR3 contains 13 residues. CDR1 is SGHRS, CDR2 YFSETQ, per germline. V lost 2 bases, J lost 7 bases, and 12 bases lay in between. The CDR3 sequence is CASSFGDGVEAFF. The DNA of the CDR3 is TGCGCCAGCAGCTTTGGCGACGGAGTTGAAGCTTTCTTT.

The V and J genes are TRBV6-2 or TRBV6-3 and TRBJ1-5, with a possible D match to TRBD1 (5 bases). The V end lost 6 bases, the J end lost 1 base, and 7 bases lay between the germline ends. Germline V gene data show CDR1 as MNHEY and CDR2 as SVGEGT. The CDR3 sequence is 13 residues long. The CDR3 nucleotides are TGTGCCAGCAGCGACAGAAGCAATCAGCCCCAGCATTTT. It specifies CASSDRSNQPQHF.

The chain joins TRBV4-1 to TRBJ1-2; D is ambiguous. Deletions cut 4 bases from V and 4 bases from J, with 13 bases between. The CDR3 extends over 14 amino acids. The germline gives CDR1 MGHRA, CDR2 YSYEKL. CDR3 in DNA: TGCGCCAGCAGCCGTGAAGACCGAGGCTATGGCTACACCTTC. Translating gives CASSREDRGYGYTF.

This rearrangement joins TRBV6-5 to TRBJ2-3; 9 positions agree with TRBD2. The V gene's germline CDR1 is MNHEY and CDR2 SVGAGI. V was pared by 5 bases and J by 2 bases, with 5 bases of the junction left unmatched. The CDR3 has 15 residues. Here the CDR3 DNA reads TGTGCCAGCAGTCGAAGCGGGGGGCCCACAGATACGCAGTATTTT. Amino acid sequence: CASSRSGGPTDTQYF.

This chain connects TRBV10-3 to TRBJ1-5; D unresolved. Germline V gives CDR1 ENHRY, CDR2 SYGVKD. The V and J ends lost 2 bases and 3 bases respectively, with 8 bases between them. This CDR3 is 14 amino acids long. The CDR3 sequence: CAISEDGPNQPQHF. Here the CDR3 DNA reads TGTGCCATCAGTGAGGACGGGCCCAATCAGCCCCAGCATTTT.

The V gene is TRBV7-2, the J gene TRBJ2-3, with D perhaps TRBD2 (7 bases). The germline V gene has CDR1 SGHTA and CDR2 FQGNSA. This CDR3 has 15 residues. Trimming shortened V by 5 bases and J by 4 bases, and 16 bases separated the two germline ends. CDR3 bases: TGTGCCAGCAGCCCCTGGGCGGGGGCGGCAGATACGCAGTATTTT. It codes for CASSPWAGAADTQYF.

The chain links TRBV19 to TRBJ1-1, with D possibly TRBD1 on 6 matching bases. There are 14 residues in the CDR3. V was clipped by 8 bases and J by 1 base, with 14 bases between them. From germline, CDR1 is LNHDA and CDR2 SQIVND (reference sequence). The CDR3 spells CASFTGLGNTEAFF. The DNA of the CDR3 is TGTGCCAGTTTTACAGGGCTCGGGAACACTGAAGCTTTCTTT.

The chain links TRBV7-2 to TRBJ1-4, with D hard to call. Germline CDR1 and CDR2: SGHTA and FQGNSA. V lost 1 base to trimming and J lost 2 bases, with 8 bases between them. The length of the CDR3 is 15 residues. CDR3 bases: TGTGCCAGCAGCTTAGGGGAGTGGACTAATGAAAAACTGTTTTTT. This translates into CASSLGEWTNEKLFF.

This sequence joins TRBV20-1 and TRBJ2-5; D may be TRBD1 (5 bases). Germline loops: CDR1 DFQATT, CDR2 SNEGSKA (reference sequence). The CDR3 length is 11 residues. In nucleotides, the CDR3 is TGCAGCCCAGGGTACCAAGAGACCCAGTACTTC. The encoded protein is CSPGYQETQYF.

CDR3: CASSPREGSYNEQFF. CDR3 coding DNA: TGTGCCAGCAGCCCTCGGGAGGGCTCCTACAATGAGCAGTTCTTC. The gene calls are TRBV9 and TRBJ2-1, with 8 bases aligning to TRBD2. CDR3 length: 15 residues. With V trimmed by 4 bases and J by 0 bases, 3 bases remained unmatched. Per the germline V gene, CDR1 is SGDLS and CDR2 is YYNGEE.

CDR3 loop: CSVSNPPYGYTF. For the CDR3, the DNA is TGCAGCGTTTCGAATCCGCCCTATGGCTACACCTTC. The chain carries TRBV29-1 and TRBJ1-2; D uncertain. This CDR3 is 12 amino acids long. Germline loops: CDR1 SQVTM, CDR2 ANQGSEA. Trimming pared 5 bases from V and 4 bases from J, leaving 11 bases between.

V gene TRBV9 combines with J gene TRBJ2-7; 8 bases align to TRBD1. The length of the CDR3 is 17 residues. V dropped 4 bases and J dropped 2; count of bases not matched to a gene: 14. Germline assignment: CDR1 SGDLS and CDR2 YYNGEE. Here the CDR3 reads CASSPYSRQGPTYEQYF. The CDR3 DNA is TGTGCCAGCAGCCCTTATTCCCGACAGGGGCCTACCTACGAGCAGTACTTC. Together with reference TRBV9 and TRBJ2-7, the CDR3 gives the full variable domain: DSGVTQTPKHLITATGQRVTLRCSPRSGDLSVYWYQQSLDQGLQFLIQYYNGEERAKGNILERFSAQQFPDLHSELNLSSLELGDSALYFCASSPYSRQGPTYEQYFGPGTRLTVT.